This TCR beta chain derives from a study of CXCR3-negative and CXCR3-positive naive CD8 T cells. Study at large: Total TRB output reached some 130 million reads, about 1.5 +/- 0.3 million per library.

Regarding the study as a whole: In CXCR3-positive naive cells, the TRB CDR3s were more hydrophobic than in CXCR3-negative naive cells.

There are 13 residues in the CDR3. CDR1 is SGHTA, CDR2 FQGNSA, per germline. The study made its TRB cDNA libraries by 5' RACE, adding UMI labels. After re-calling the 5' RACE reads, TCRdb lists one entry per CDR3 protein, DNA absent. In all, the sample yields about 60,000 distinct CDR3 sequences. In regard to this clonotype: What it binds is unknown.

The clonotype originates from a human donor in good health. Some clones in this sample may be carry-over from other donors' samples. The chain is built from TRBV7-2 and TRBJ2-7; TCRdb selects TRBD1, and the lack of DNA leaves this call unchecked. Sequencing used naive CXCR3+ CD8+ T cells from blood. Subset specified: CD45RO-CCR7+CD27+CD95- naive CD8+ T cells expressing CXCR3 (TNR3+). The CDR3 loop is CASSLGTRYEQYF.